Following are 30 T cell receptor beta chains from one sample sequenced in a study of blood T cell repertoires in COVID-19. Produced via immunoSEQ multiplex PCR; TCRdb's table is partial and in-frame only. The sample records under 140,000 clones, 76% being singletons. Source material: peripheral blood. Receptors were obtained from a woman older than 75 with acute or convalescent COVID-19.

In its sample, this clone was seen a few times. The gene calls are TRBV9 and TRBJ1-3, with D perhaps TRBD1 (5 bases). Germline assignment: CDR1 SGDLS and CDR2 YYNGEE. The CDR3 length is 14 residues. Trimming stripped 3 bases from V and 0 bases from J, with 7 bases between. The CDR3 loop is CASSGRDSGNTIYF. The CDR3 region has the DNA TGTGCCAGCAGCGGCAGGGACTCTGGAAACACCATATATTTT.

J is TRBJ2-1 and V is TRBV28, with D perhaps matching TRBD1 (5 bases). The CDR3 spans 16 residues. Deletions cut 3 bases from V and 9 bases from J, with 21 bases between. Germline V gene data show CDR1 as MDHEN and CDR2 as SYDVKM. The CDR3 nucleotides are TGTGCCAGCAGTTTTCCAGGGTCAGCCTCACAGAGTGAGCAGTTCTTC. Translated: CASSFPGSASQSEQFF. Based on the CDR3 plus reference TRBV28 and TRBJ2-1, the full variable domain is DVKVTQSSRYLVKRTGEKVFLECVQDMDHENMFWYRQDPGLGLRLIYFSYDVKMKEKGDIPEGYSVSREKKERFSLILESASTNQTSMYLCASSFPGSASQSEQFFGPGTRLTVL.

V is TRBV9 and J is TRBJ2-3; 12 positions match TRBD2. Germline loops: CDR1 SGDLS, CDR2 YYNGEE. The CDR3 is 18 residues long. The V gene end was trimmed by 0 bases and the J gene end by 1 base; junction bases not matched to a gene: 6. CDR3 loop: CASSVASASGGGTDTQYF. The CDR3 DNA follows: TGTGCCAGCAGCGTAGCATCGGCTAGCGGGGGGGGCACAGATACGCAGTATTTT.

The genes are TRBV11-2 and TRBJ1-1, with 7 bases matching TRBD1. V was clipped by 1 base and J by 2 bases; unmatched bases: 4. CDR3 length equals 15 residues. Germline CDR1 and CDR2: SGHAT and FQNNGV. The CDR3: CASSLGQGVNTEAFF. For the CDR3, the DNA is TGTGCCAGCAGCTTAGGACAGGGCGTCAACACTGAAGCTTTCTTT.

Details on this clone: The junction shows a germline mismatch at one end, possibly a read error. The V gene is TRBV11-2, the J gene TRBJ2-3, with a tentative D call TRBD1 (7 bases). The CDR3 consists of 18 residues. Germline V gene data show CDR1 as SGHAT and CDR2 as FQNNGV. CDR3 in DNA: TGTGCCAGCACCTTAGATCGAGGGGGGACAGTAACGGTTGATACGCAGTATTTT. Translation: CASTLDRGGTVTVDTQYF.

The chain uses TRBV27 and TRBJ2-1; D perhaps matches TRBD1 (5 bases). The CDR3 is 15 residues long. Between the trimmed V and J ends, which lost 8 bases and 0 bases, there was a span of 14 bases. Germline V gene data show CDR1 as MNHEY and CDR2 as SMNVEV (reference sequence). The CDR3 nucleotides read TGTGCCAGCGGACATGTAAGGAGCTCCTACAATGAGCAGTTCTTC. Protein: CASGHVRSSYNEQFF.

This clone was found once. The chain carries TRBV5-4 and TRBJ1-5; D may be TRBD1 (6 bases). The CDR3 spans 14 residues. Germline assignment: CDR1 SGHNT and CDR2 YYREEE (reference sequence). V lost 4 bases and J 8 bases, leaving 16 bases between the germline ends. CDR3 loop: CASSADRSREPQHF. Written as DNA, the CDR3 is TGTGCCAGCAGCGCAGACAGGTCTAGGGAGCCCCAGCATTTT.

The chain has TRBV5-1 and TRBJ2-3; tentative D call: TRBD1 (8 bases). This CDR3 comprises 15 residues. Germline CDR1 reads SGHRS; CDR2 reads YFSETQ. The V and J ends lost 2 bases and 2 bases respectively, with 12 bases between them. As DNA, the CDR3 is TGCGCCAGCAGCTTACAGGGGGGGTTCACAGATACGCAGTATTTT. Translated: CASSLQGGFTDTQYF.

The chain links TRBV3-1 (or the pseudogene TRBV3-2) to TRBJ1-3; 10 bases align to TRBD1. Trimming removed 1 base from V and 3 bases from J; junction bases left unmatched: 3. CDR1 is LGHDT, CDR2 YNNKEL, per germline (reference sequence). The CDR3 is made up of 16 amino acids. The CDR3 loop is CASSQGQGAGGNTIYF. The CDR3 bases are TGTGCCAGCAGCCAAGGACAGGGGGCAGGTGGAAACACCATATATTTT.

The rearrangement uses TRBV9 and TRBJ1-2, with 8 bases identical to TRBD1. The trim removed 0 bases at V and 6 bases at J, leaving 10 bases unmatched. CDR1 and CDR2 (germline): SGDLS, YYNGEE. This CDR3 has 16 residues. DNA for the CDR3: TGTGCCAGCAGCGTAGCTCAAGGAGACAGGGGAGATGGCTACACCTTC. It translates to CASSVAQGDRGDGYTF.

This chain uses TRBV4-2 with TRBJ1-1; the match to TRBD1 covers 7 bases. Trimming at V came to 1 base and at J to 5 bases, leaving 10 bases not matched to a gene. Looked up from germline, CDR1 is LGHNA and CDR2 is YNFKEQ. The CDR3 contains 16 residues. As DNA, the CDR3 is TGTGCCAGCAGCCAAGCTATTGACAGGGTGGGGACTGAAGCTTTCTTT. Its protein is CASSQAIDRVGTEAFF.

The CDR3 region is CASSPSAGANVLTF. The CDR3 bases are TGCGCCAGCAGCCCGAGCGCTGGGGCCAACGTCCTGACTTTC. This sequence joins TRBV5-1 and TRBJ2-6; D unclear. V dropped 4 bases and J dropped 2 bases, with 7 bases sitting between them. CDR1 and CDR2 (germline): SGHRS, YFSETQ. This CDR3 contains 14 residues.

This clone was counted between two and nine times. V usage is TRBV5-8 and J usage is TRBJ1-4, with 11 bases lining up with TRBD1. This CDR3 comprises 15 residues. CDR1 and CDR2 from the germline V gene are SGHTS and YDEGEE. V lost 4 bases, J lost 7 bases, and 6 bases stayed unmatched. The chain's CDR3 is CASSLGQGAFEKLFF. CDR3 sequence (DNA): TGTGCCAGCAGCCTCGGACAGGGGGCTTTTGAAAAACTGTTTTTT.

The CDR3 is CASSLGQTAQPQHF. The CDR3 DNA is TGTGCCAGCAGCCTCGGACAGACCGCCCAGCCCCAGCATTTT. The chain joins TRBV9 to TRBJ1-5, with D perhaps matching TRBD1 (6 bases). CDR1 and CDR2 from the germline V gene are SGDLS and YYNGEE. The CDR3 totals 14 residues. V lost 4 bases and J lost 7, with 15 bases in between.

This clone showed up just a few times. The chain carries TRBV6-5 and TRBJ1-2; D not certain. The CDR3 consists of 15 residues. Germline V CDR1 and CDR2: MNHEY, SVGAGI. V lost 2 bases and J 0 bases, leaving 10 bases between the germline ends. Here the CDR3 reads CASSYKAEANYGYTF. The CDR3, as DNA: TGTGCCAGCAGTTACAAAGCTGAGGCTAACTATGGCTACACCTTC.

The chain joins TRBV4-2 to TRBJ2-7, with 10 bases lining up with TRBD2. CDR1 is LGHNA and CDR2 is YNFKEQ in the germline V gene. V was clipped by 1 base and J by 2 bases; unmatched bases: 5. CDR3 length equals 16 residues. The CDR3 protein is CASSQGFLAGAYEQYF. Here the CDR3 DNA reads TGTGCCAGCAGCCAAGGCTTTCTAGCGGGAGCCTACGAGCAGTACTTC.

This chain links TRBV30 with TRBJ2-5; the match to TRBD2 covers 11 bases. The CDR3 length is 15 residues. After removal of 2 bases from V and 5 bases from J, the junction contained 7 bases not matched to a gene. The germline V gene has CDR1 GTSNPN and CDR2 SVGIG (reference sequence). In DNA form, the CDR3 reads TGTGCCTGGAGTCCTGGACTAGCGGGCCTGGAGACCCAGTACTTC. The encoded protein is CAWSPGLAGLETQYF.

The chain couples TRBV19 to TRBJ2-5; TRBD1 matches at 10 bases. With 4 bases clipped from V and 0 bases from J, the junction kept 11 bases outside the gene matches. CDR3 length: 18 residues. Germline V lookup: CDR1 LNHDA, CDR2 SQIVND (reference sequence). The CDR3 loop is CASSNFIPGQGYQETQYF. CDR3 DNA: TGTGCCAGTAGTAATTTTATACCGGGACAGGGGTACCAAGAGACCCAGTACTTC. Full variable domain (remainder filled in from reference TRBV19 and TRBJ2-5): DGGITQSPKYLFRKEGQNVTLSCEQNLNHDAMYWYRQDPGQGLRLIYYSQIVNDFQKGDIAEGYSVSREKKESFPLTVTSAQKNPTAFYLCASSNFIPGQGYQETQYFGPGTRLLVL.

The CDR3 here is CASSVGLAEYNEQFF. The CDR3 bases are TGTGCCAGCAGCGTGGGACTAGCGGAATACAATGAGCAGTTCTTC. The chain uses TRBV7-6 and TRBJ2-1, with 11 bases that match TRBD2. Germline CDR1 is SGHVS and CDR2 is FNYEAQ. The CDR3 extends over 15 amino acids. V lost 5 bases to trimming and J lost 4 bases; unmatched junction nucleotides: 4.

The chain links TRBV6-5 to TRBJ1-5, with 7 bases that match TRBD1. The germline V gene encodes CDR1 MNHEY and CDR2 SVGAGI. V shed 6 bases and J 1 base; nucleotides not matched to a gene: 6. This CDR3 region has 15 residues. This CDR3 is CASRWDSRSNQPQHF. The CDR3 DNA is TGTGCCAGCAGGTGGGACAGCCGAAGCAATCAGCCCCAGCATTTT.

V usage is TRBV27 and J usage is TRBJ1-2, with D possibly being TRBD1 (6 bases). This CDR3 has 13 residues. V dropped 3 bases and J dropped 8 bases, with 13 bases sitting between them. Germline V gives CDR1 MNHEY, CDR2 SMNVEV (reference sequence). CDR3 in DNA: TGTGCCAGCAGTTTGGTCAGGGGCCGGGGCTACACCTTC. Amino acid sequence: CASSLVRGRGYTF.

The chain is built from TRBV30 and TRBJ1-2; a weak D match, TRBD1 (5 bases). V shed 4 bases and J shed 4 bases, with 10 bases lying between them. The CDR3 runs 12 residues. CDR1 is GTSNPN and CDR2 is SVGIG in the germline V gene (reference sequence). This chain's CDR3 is CAWTGRGYGYTF. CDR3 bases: TGTGCCTGGACAGGGAGGGGCTATGGCTACACCTTC.

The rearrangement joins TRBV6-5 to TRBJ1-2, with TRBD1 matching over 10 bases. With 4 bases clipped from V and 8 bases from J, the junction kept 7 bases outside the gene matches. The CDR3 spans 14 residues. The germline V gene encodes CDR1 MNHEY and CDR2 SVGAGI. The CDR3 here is CASSSPRGQGGYTF. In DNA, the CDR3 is TGTGCCAGCAGTTCCCCCAGGGGACAGGGGGGCTACACCTTC.

The CDR3 nucleotides are TGTGCCAGCTCACCCGGGACAGCCTCGTATAACTATGGCTACACCTTC. This gives the protein CASSPGTASYNYGYTF. The chain recombines TRBV18 with TRBJ1-2, with TRBD1 matching 7 bases. Trimming took 3 bases from V and 1 from J; bases not matched to a gene: 8. CDR3 length: 16 residues. Germline V gene data show CDR1 as KGHSH and CDR2 as LQKENI.

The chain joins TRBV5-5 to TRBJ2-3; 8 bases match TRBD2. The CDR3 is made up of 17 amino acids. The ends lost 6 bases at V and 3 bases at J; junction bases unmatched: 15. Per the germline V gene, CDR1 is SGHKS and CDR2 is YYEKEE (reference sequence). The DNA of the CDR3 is TGTGCCAGCACCAAGGGAGCGGGAGTAGTTGGGACAGATACGCAGTATTTT. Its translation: CASTKGAGVVGTDTQYF.

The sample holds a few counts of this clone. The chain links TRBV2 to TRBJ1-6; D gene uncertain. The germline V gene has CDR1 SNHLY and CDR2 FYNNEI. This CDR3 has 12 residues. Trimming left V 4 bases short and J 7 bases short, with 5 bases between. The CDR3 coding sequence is TGTGCCAGCAGTGGGAGAAATTCACCCCTCCACTTT. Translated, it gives CASSGRNSPLHF.

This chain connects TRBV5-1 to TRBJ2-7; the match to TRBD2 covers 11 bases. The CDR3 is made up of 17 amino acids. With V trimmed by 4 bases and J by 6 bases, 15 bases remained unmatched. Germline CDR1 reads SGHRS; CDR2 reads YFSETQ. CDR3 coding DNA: TGCGCCAGCAGCCGTCGGACAGAAGCTAGCGGGGGGCTCGAGCAGTACTTC. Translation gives CASSRRTEASGGLEQYF.

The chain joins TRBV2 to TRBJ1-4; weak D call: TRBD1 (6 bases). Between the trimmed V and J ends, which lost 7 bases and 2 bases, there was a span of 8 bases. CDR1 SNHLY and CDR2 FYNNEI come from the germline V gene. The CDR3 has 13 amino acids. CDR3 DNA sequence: TGTGCCAGCACTACAGGGACTAATGAAAAACTGTTTTTT. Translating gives CASTTGTNEKLFF.

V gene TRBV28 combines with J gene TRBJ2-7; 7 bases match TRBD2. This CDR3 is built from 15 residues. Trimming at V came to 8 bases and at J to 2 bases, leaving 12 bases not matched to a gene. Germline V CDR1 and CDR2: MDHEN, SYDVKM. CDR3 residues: CASGALAVVTYEQYF. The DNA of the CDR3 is TGTGCCAGCGGGGCGCTAGCGGTTGTTACCTACGAGCAGTACTTC.

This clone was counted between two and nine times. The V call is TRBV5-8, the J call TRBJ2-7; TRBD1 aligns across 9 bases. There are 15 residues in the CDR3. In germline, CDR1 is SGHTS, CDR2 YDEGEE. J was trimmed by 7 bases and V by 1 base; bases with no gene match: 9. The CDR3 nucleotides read TGTGCCAGCAGCTTGACGGGACAGGGACGAGGAGAGCAGTACTTC. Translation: CASSLTGQGRGEQYF.